This T cell receptor beta chain was captured in a study of blood T cell repertoires in COVID-19. Some clones are missing from TCRdb's copy, which holds only in-frame ones; the method was immunoSEQ multiplex PCR. The repertoire holds almost 500,000 clones, with about 88% as singletons. The CDR3 contains 15 residues. Looked up from germline, CDR1 is LNHDA and CDR2 is SQIVND (reference sequence). V gave up 3 bases and J gave up 0 bases, with 12 bases separating them. The chain has TRBV19 and TRBJ2-7; tentative D call: TRBD2 (6 bases). The sample was PBMCs or T cells enriched from blood (not recorded which). This TCR was recovered from a woman aged 55-70 years who had recovered from COVID-19. CDR3 protein: CASSIVLGGSYEQYF. The DNA for the CDR3 is TGTGCCAGTAGTATCGTCTTGGGGGGCTCCTACGAGCAGTACTTC.